This T cell receptor (beta chain) was observed in a study of control samples from healthy donors and cancer patients. The CDR3 has 13 residues. The ends were cut back, 5 bases at V and 4 bases at J, with 11 bases in the middle. Germline-derived CDR1 and CDR2 are MGHDK and SYGVNS. This table comes from immunoSEQ multiplex PCR, and its TCRdb copy is limited to in-frame clones, with some not included. Of just over 80,000 clones listed, roughly 91% are singletons. The TCR comes from a man aged 45 to 65 in good health. Sample: blood. The chain joins TRBV25-1 to TRBJ1-2; no definite D call. CDR3 DNA sequence: TGTGCCAGCAGTCTAAGCCGGATCTATGGCTACACCTTC. It specifies CASSLSRIYGYTF.